The clone carrying this T cell receptor (beta chain) turned up a few times. Its specificity is unknown. Constant-region reverse primers amplified full-length variable regions, followed by semi-nested Nested Universal Primer A PCR. Each CDR3 protein is one row after TCRdb ran MiXCR on the 5' RACE reads. The table records some 40,000 distinct CDR3 sequences, roughly 29% of them present only once. Study-wide results and caveats: Tumor memory CD4+ T cell TCR gene usage was found to cluster with blood and lymph node memory CD4+ cells and with lymph node naive CD4+ cells.

Germline assignment: CDR1 MNHEY and CDR2 SVGAGI. The CDR3 runs to 12 residues. V was trimmed by 6 bases and J by 10 bases, leaving 13 bases between them. Memory CD4+ T cells were sorted as CD4+CD45RO+CD25- cells. This receptor was identified in a female donor with breast cancer. Sequencing used memory CD4+ T cells sorted from a lymph node. Subset denoted: memory CD4+ T cells, CD4+CD45RO+CD25-. This chain connects TRBV6-5 to TRBJ2-1; a possible D gene is TRBD1 (6 bases). As DNA, the CDR3 is TGTGCCAGCAGCGCCCCGGGGACAGAGCAGTTCTTC. It codes for CASSAPGTEQFF.